This T cell receptor beta chain was sequenced for a study of T cell responses to AZD1222 COVID-19 vaccine. Overall study results and limits: Repertoire sampling was restricted to post-peak T cell response timepoints. Baseline testing showed seropositivity in only a handful of AZD1222 recipients. Unmutated variant regions are reportedly targeted by nearly half of spike-specific TCRs.

Regarding this clone: Antigen: not known.

The repertoire was sequenced with immunoSEQ multiplex PCR; TCRdb's copy has only in-frame clones and lacks some. Seen here are 100,000 to 150,000 clones, around 92% observed once, and the top ten hold under 2%. Germline V gene lookup returns CDR1 MNHEY and CDR2 SVGAGI. Trimming removed 9 bases from V and 10 bases from J, with 18 bases in between. The CDR3 runs 12 residues. The chain is built from TRBV6-5 and TRBJ1-1; unclear D gene. The specimen was peripheral blood, collected on day 0 of AZD1222 vaccination. The clonotype was recovered from an adult in good health. The CDR3 reads CASSKLARAAFF. CDR3 coding DNA: TGTGCCAGTTCCAAGCTGGCCCGGGCAGCTTTCTTT.